This T cell receptor beta chain was identified in a study of blood T cells in healthy people across ages. A second PCR, run for roughly 7 to 12 cycles, used a sample-barcoded 5' primer plus a J-beta primer mix. One entry per CDR3 protein, called by TCRdb with MiXCR from the 5' RACE reads. The sample holds about 1.5 million distinct CDR3 sequences, roughly 43% seen once. Germline CDR1 reads SGHVS; CDR2 reads FQNEAQ. The V and J ends lost 6 bases and 8 bases respectively, with 20 bases between them. The CDR3 extends over 15 amino acids. The chain links TRBV7-8 to TRBJ2-1, with a tentative D call TRBD2 (6 bases). The sequencing sample was made of blood. This TCR was recovered from a woman between 18 and 30 years old in good health. CDR3: CASSLRRSGGDEQFF. In DNA, the CDR3 is TGTGCCAGCAGTTTAAGGCGATCTGGAGGGGATGAGCAGTTCTTC.